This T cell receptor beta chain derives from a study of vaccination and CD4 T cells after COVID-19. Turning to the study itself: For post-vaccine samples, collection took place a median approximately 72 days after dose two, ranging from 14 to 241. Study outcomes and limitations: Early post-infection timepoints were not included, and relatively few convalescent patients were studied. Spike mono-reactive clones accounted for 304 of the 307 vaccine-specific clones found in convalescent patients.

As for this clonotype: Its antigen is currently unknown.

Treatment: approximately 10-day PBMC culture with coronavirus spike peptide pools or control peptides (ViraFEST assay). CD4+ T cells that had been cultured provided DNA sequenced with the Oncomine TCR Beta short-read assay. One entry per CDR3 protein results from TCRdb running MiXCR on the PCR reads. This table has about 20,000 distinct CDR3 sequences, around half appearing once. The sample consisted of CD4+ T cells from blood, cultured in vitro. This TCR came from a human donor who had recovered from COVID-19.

The CDR3 is CSARSTSYNEQFF. CDR3 sequence (DNA): TGCAGTGCTAGGTCTACATCCTACAATGAGCAGTTCTTC. The chain uses TRBV20-1 and TRBJ2-1, with D uncertain. Germline CDR1 is DFQATT and CDR2 is SNEGSKA (reference sequence). This CDR3 comprises 13 residues. The V gene lost 3 bases and the J gene lost 1 base, with 7 bases spanning the gap.